This T cell receptor beta chain derives from a study of blood T cell repertoires in COVID-19. The protocol was immunoSEQ multiplex PCR, while the TCRdb copy is restricted to in-frame clones and leaves out a portion. The sample carries about 270,000 clones, roughly 86% recorded once. This CDR3 region has 15 residues. The germline V gene has CDR1 LNHDA and CDR2 SQIVND (reference sequence). V trimming: 4 bases; J trimming: 8 bases; junction bases outside the gene matches: 7. This clonotype was sampled from a woman in her forties or fifties with acute or convalescent COVID-19. The chain carries TRBV19 and TRBJ1-6, with TRBD1 matching over 8 bases. The sequenced sample was peripheral blood. The CDR3 reads CASSRQGFQDSPLHF. CDR3 sequence (DNA): TGTGCCAGTAGTAGACAGGGGTTCCAAGATTCACCCCTCCACTTT.